Listed here are 3 T cell receptor beta chains from one sample, sequenced in a study of shared clonotypes between healthy human individuals. Produced via immunoSEQ multiplex PCR; TCRdb's table is partial and in-frame only. The sample has more than 2 million clones, over 85% seen once. Naive CD8 cells comprised CD45RO-negative, CCR7-positively selected cells, excluding terminally differentiated effector memory CD45RA+ cells. Sequencing was performed on naive CD8+ T cells from PBMCs. Every receptor here comes from a man between 18 and 35 years old in good health. Some clones in this sample may be carry-over from other donors' samples.

Notes on this clone: Its ends do not fully match the called genes, so a read error is possible. Other DNA sequences in the sample encode the same CDR3. The chain uses TRBV29-1 and TRBJ1-1; a possible D gene is TRBD1 (5 bases). The germline CDR1 and CDR2 sequences are SQVTM and ANQGSEA. There are 15 residues in the CDR3. The CDR3 nucleotides read TGCAGCGTTGAAGTTTATCAGGGTTTTGACACTGAAGCCTTCTTT. Amino acid sequence: CSVEVYQGFDTEAFF. Drawing the rest from reference TRBV29-1 and TRBJ1-1, the complete variable domain is SAVISQKPSRDICQRGTSLTIQCQVDSQVTMMFWYRQQPGQSLTLIATANQGSEATYESGFVIDKFPISRPNLTFSTLTVSNMSPEDSSIYLCSVEVYQGFDTEAFFGQGTRLTVV.

This clone was seen once. The CDR3 nucleotides read TGTGCCAGCAGCCCTGAGGGGGTCCTTCGGGACACCTTC. Translation gives CASSPEGVLRDTF. This chain joins TRBV5-6 and TRBJ1-2; the D gene is possibly TRBD1 (6 bases). Germline values: CDR1 SGHDT, CDR2 YYEEEE. This CDR3 region has 13 residues. Trimming removed 4 bases from V and 12 bases from J, with 19 bases in between.

The gene calls are TRBV15 and TRBJ2-1; no reliable D call. Trimming cost V 0 bases and J 5 bases, with 11 bases left between them. CDR1 and CDR2 (germline): LNHNV, YYDKDF (reference sequence). The CDR3 loop spans 15 amino acids. The CDR3 region is CATSRDWAVNNEQFF. The CDR3 DNA sequence: TGTGCCACCAGCAGAGATTGGGCTGTTAACAATGAGCAGTTCTTC.